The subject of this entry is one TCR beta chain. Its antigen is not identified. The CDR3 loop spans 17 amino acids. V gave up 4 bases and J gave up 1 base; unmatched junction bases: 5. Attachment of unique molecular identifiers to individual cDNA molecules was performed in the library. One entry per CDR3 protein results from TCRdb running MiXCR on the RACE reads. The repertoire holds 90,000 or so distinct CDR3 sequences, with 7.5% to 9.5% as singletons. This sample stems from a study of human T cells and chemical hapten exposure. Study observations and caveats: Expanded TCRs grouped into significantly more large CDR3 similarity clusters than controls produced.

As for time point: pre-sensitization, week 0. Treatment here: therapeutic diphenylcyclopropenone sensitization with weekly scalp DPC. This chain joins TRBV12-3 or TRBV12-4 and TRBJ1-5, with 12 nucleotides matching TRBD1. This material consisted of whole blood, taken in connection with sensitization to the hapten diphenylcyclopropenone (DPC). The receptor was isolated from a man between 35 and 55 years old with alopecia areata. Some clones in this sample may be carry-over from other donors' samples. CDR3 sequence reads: CASSSRGQGASNQPQHF. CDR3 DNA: TGTGCCAGCAGTTCCCGGGGACAGGGGGCGAGCAATCAGCCCCAGCATTTT.